The T cell receptor beta chain under discussion was sequenced for a study of blood T cell repertoires in COVID-19. On the study more broadly: Italy, Spain and the United States were the sources of the convalescent and acute COVID-19 samples. Sample material is recorded as cDNA or gDNA derived from T cells, B-cell-depleted T cells, or PBMCs.

This clone was detected only once. CDR1 is SGHDT and CDR2 is YYEEEE in the germline V gene. The CDR3 runs 15 residues. After removal of 4 bases from V and 7 bases from J, the junction contained 9 bases not matched to a gene. In the source study's methods: For nucleated cells, counts were estimated from reference gene primer amplification. Assay used: immunoSEQ multiplex PCR; TCRdb lists only in-frame clones, some missing. Clone size and the V and J calls come from that table; the DNA yielded D and trimming. The sample contains roughly 83,000 clones, roughly 82% of which appear only once. The TCR was taken from a man in his forties or fifties with active COVID-19. The chain recombines TRBV5-6 with TRBJ1-5; TRBD1 aligns across 9 bases. The sample consisted of peripheral blood. The DNA of the CDR3 is TGTGCCAGCAGCGGGCCCGGGACAGGGAACCAGCCCCAGCATTTT. It is translated as CASSGPGTGNQPQHF. Complete variable domain (other parts from reference TRBV5-6 and TRBJ1-5): DAGVTQSPTHLIKTRGQQVTLRCSPKSGHDTVSWYQQALGQGPQFIFQYYEEEERQRGNFPDRFSGHQFPNYSSELNVNALLLGDSALYLCASSGPGTGNQPQHFGDGTRLSIL.